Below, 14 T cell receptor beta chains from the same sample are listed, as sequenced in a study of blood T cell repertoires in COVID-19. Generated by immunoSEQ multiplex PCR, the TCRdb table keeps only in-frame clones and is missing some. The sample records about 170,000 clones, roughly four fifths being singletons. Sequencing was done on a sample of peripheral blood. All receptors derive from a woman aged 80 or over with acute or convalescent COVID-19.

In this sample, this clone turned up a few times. CDR3 in amino acids: CASRRQGTNYGYTF. In DNA form, the CDR3 reads TGTGCCAGCAGGAGACAGGGCACAAACTATGGCTACACCTTC. The V call is TRBV5-8, the J call TRBJ1-2; 7 nucleotides line up with TRBD1. CDR1 and CDR2 from the germline V gene are SGHTS and YDEGEE. This CDR3 is 14 amino acids long. V lost 5 bases and J lost 2; bases outside the gene matches: 6.

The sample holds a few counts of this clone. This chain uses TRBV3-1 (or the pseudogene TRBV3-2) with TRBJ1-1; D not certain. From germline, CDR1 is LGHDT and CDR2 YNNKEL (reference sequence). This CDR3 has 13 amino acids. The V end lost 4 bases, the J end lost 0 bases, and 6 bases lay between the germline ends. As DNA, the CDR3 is TGTGCCAGCAGCCCCACAGTGAACACTGAAGCTTTCTTT. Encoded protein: CASSPTVNTEAFF.

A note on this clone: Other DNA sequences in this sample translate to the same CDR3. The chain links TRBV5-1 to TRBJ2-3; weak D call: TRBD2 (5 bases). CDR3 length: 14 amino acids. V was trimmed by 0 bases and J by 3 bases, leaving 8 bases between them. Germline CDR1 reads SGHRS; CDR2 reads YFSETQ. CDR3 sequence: CASSLGLATDTQYF. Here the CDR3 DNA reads TGCGCCAGCAGCTTGGGGCTAGCTACAGATACGCAGTATTTT.

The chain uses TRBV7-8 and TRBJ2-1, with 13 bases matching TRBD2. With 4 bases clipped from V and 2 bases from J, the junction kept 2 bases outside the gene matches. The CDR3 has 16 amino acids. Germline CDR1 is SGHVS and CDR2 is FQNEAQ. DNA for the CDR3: TGTGCCAGCAGCTCCGGGACTAGCGGGACCTACAATGAGCAGTTCTTC. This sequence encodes CASSSGTSGTYNEQFF.

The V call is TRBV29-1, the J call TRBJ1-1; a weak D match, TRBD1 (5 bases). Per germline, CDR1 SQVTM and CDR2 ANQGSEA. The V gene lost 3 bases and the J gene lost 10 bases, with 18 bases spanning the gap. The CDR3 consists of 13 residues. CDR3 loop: CSVEAGLNSGAFF. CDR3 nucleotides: TGCAGCGTTGAGGCAGGGCTCAACTCGGGAGCTTTCTTT. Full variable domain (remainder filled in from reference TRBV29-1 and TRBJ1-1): SAVISQKPSRDICQRGTSLTIQCQVDSQVTMMFWYRQQPGQSLTLIATANQGSEATYESGFVIDKFPISRPNLTFSTLTVSNMSPEDSSIYLCSVEAGLNSGAFFGQGTRLTVV.

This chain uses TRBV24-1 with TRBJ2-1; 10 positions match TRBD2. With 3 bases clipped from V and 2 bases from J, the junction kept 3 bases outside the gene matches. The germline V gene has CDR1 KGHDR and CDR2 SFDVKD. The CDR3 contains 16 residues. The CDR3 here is CATSDQREGPYNEQFF. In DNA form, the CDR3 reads TGTGCCACCAGTGATCAGCGGGAGGGCCCCTACAATGAGCAGTTCTTC.

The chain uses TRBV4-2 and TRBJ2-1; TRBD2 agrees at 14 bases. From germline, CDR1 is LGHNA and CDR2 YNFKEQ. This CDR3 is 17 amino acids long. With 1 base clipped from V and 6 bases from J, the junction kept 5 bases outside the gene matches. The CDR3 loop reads CASSQGSTSGGANEQFF. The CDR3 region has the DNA TGTGCCAGCAGCCAAGGATCGACTAGCGGGGGGGCCAATGAGCAGTTCTTC.

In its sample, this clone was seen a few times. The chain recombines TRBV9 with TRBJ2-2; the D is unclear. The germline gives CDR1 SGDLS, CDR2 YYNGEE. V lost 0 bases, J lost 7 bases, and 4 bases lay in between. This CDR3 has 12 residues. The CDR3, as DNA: TGTGCCAGCAGCGTAGCTAACGGGGAGCTGTTTTTT. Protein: CASSVANGELFF.

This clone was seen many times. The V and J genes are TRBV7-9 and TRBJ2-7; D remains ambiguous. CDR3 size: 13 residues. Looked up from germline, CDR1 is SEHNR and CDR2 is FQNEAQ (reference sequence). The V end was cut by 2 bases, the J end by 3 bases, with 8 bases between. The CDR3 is CASSLPNSYEQYF. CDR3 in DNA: TGTGCCAGCAGCTTACCAAACAGCTACGAGCAGTACTTC.

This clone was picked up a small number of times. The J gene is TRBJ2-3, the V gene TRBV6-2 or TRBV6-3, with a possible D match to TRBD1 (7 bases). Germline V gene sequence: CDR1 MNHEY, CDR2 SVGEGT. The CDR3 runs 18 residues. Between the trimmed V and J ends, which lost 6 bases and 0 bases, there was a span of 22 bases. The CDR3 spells CASSFIPRGVSSTDTQYF. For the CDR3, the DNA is TGTGCCAGCAGCTTCATACCCAGGGGGGTCTCTAGCACAGATACGCAGTATTTT.

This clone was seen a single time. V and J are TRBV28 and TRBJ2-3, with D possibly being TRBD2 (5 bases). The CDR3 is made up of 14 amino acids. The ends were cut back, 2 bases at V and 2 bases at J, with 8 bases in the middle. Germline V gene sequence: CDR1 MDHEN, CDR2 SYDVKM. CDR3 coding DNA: TGTGCCAGCAGTTTACCGGGAACCACAGATACGCAGTATTTT. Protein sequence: CASSLPGTTDTQYF. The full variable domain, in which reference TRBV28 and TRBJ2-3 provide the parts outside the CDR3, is DVKVTQSSRYLVKRTGEKVFLECVQDMDHENMFWYRQDPGLGLRLIYFSYDVKMKEKGDIPEGYSVSREKKERFSLILESASTNQTSMYLCASSLPGTTDTQYFGPGTRLTVL.

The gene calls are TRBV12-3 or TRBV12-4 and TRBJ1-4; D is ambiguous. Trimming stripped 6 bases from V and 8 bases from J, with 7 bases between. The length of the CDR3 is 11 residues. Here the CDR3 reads CASSSGEKLFF. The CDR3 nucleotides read TGTGCCAGCAGCTCAGGAGAAAAACTGTTTTTT.

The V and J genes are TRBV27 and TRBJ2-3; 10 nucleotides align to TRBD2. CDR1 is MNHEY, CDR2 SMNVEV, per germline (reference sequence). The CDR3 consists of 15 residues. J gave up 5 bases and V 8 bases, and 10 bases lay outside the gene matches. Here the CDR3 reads CASAWRVAGGDTQYF. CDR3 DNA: TGTGCCAGCGCGTGGCGGGTAGCGGGAGGAGATACGCAGTATTTT.

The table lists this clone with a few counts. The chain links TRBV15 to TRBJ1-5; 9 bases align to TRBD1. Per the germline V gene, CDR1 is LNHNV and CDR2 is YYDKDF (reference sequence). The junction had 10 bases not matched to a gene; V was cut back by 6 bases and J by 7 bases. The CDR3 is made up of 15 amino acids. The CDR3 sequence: CATRTGTGRTQPQHF. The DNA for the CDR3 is TGTGCCACCAGGACCGGGACAGGGCGTACCCAGCCCCAGCATTTT.